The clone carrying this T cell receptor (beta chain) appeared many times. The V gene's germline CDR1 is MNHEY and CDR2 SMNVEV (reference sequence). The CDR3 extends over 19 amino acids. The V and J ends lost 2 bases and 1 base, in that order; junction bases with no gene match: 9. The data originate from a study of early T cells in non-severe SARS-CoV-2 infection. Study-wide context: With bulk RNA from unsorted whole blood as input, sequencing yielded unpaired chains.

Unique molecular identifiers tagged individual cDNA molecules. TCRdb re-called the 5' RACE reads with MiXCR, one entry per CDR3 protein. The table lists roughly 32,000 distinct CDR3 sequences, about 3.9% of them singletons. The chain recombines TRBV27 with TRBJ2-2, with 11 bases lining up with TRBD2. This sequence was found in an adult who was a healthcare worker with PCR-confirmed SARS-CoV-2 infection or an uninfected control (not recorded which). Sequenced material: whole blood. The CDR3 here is CASSLRRLAGGQNTGELFF. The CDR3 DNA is TGTGCCAGCAGTTTAAGAAGGCTAGCGGGAGGACAGAACACCGGGGAGCTGTTTTTT.